This T cell receptor (beta chain) was sequenced in a study of T cells in Graves' hyperthyroidism and ophthalmopathy. The germline V gene has CDR1 MDHEN and CDR2 SYDVKM. J was trimmed by 4 bases and V by 2 bases; bases with no gene match: 3. The CDR3 length is 14 residues. Researchers amplified the TCR beta CDR3 regions from RNA transcripts. First-round RT-PCR targeting the TCR CDR3 was performed with the HTBI primer set. TCRdb re-called the multiplex PCR reads through MiXCR, storing one row per CDR3 protein. The sample has hundreds of thousands of distinct CDR3 sequences; 16% are singletons. Source material: blood. The sequence was collected from a woman between 18 and 30 years old with Graves' hyperthyroidism. The genes are TRBV28 and TRBJ2-7, with TRBD2 matching over 9 bases. CDR3 region: CASSLGTSKYEQYF. The CDR3 DNA sequence: TGTGCCAGCAGTTTAGGGACTAGCAAGTACGAGCAGTACTTC.